These T cell receptor beta chains were read from a single sample in a study of cytomegalovirus exposure and HLA in healthy donors. Here immunoSEQ multiplex PCR was the method, and the copy in TCRdb shows in-frame clones only, minus some. The data contain 150,000 to 200,000 clones, around 81% of them seen just once; the ten biggest clones take up around 2%. The sequencing input was PBMCs. The receptors come from a man in his late teens or twenties in good health and CMV-seronegative. The CDR3 runs from the conserved cysteine through the conserved F or W. Each record gives: D gene, V gene, J gene, clone size, CDR3 DNA, CDR3 protein. The D gene is left open where the match is weak. Expanded clones get a size class; other rows say once, few or many, or leave the size out.

D: NA; V: TRBV5-4; J: TRBJ2-3; size: NA; DNA: TGTGCCAGCAGCTTGAGCACTCCAAGCACAGATACGCAGTATTTT; CDR3: CASSLSTPSTDTQYF
D: NA; V: TRBV30; J: TRBJ2-2; size: NA; DNA: TGTGCCTGGAGTGTAGCGGTCGGGGAGCTGTTTTTT; CDR3: CAWSVAVGELFF
D: NA; V: TRBV11-2; J: TRBJ1-4; size: NA; DNA: TGTGCCAGCAGCCGGACAGTGACAACTGAAAAACTGTTTTTT; CDR3: CASSRTVTTEKLFF
D: NA; V: TRBV19; J: TRBJ2-5; size: NA; DNA: TGTGCCAGTAGTATTTCAGGGATCCAGACCCAGTACTTC; CDR3: CASSISGIQTQYF
D: NA; V: TRBV7-8; J: TRBJ2-7; size: NA; DNA: TGTGCCAGCAGCTTACAGCAGGGAAATAGGTACGAGCAGTACTTC; CDR3: CASSLQQGNRYEQYF
D: TRBD1; V: TRBV5-6; J: TRBJ1-6; size: NA; DNA: TGTGCCAGCAGCGGGGACAGGGGGCATAATTCACCCCTCCACTTT; CDR3: CASSGDRGHNSPLHF
D: NA; V: TRBV9; J: TRBJ2-2; size: NA; DNA: TGTGCCAGCAGCGTGGGGGGGCCCGGGGAGCTGTTTTTT; CDR3: CASSVGGPGELFF
D: NA; V: TRBV9; J: TRBJ1-1; size: NA; DNA: TGTGCCAGCAGCGTAGCGGTTGGGAGCACTGAAGCTTTCTTT; CDR3: CASSVAVGSTEAFF
D: NA; V: TRBV7-2; J: TRBJ2-7; size: NA; DNA: TGTGCCAGCAGCTCCCGGGACTCCCAACACTACGAGCAGTACTTC; CDR3: CASSSRDSQHYEQYF
D: TRBD1; V: TRBV6-5; J: TRBJ1-1; size: NA; DNA: TGTGCCAGCAGTACTAATCAGGGGGCAGGGACTGAAGCTTTCTTT; CDR3: CASSTNQGAGTEAFF
D: NA; V: TRBV14; J: TRBJ2-7; size: NA; DNA: TGTGCCAGCAGCCACCGATCTACCCCTTACGAGCAGTACTTC; CDR3: CASSHRSTPYEQYF
D: TRBD1; V: TRBV29-1; J: TRBJ1-2; size: NA; DNA: TGCAGCGTTGAAGCAAGCGGGACAGGGTACTATGGCTACACCTTC; CDR3: CSVEASGTGYYGYTF
D: NA; V: TRBV9; J: TRBJ1-1; size: NA; DNA: TGTGCCAGCAGCGTAGACGTCAAGCCCAGGGAAGCTTTCTTT; CDR3: CASSVDVKPREAFF
D: TRBD1; V: TRBV15; J: TRBJ2-7; size: NA; DNA: TGTGCCACCAGCAGAACCCGGACAGGGGCCTACGAGCAGTACTTC; CDR3: CATSRTRTGAYEQYF
D: NA; V: TRBV9; J: TRBJ2-1; size: NA; DNA: TGTGCCAGCAGCGTAGAAATGCTAGCCCTAGGCAATGAGCAGTTCTTC; CDR3: CASSVEMLALGNEQFF
D: NA; V: TRBV7-9; J: TRBJ1-1; size: once; DNA: TGTGCCAGCACCACATCGGGGGCTGAAGCTTTCTTT; CDR3: CASTTSGAEAFF
D: NA; V: TRBV5-1; J: TRBJ2-2; size: NA; DNA: TGCGCCAGCAGCTTGGTTGTTAGCAGGAACACCGGGGAGCTGTTTTTT; CDR3: CASSLVVSRNTGELFF
D: TRBD2; V: TRBV5-6; J: TRBJ2-2; size: NA; DNA: TGTGCCAGCACCCCGGGACTAGCGGGAGGGCCTCTAAGCGGGGAGCTGTTTTTT; CDR3: CASTPGLAGGPLSGELFF
D: NA; V: TRBV6-5; J: TRBJ1-2; size: few; DNA: TGTGCCAGCACTGCAACTCCATACTATGGCTACACCTTC; CDR3: CASTATPYYGYTF
D: TRBD1; V: TRBV7-2; J: TRBJ2-7; size: NA; DNA: TGTGCCAGCAGCTTAGGAGGGACAGGTTCCTACGAGCAGTACTTC; CDR3: CASSLGGTGSYEQYF
D: NA; V: TRBV7-9; J: TRBJ2-2; size: NA; DNA: TGTTCCAGCAGCTCCCTAGACGACAGCGCGAACACCGGGGAGCTGTTTTTT; CDR3: CSSSSLDDSANTGELFF
D: NA; V: TRBV19; J: TRBJ1-3; size: NA; DNA: TGTGCCAGTAGATGGTCTAGCTCTGGAAACACCATATATTTT; CDR3: CASRWSSSGNTIYF
D: TRBD1; V: TRBV11-2; J: TRBJ2-2; size: NA; DNA: TGTGCCAGCAAGGACAGGGTCACAGGGGAGCTGTTTTTT; CDR3: CASKDRVTGELFF
D: NA; V: TRBV4-3; J: TRBJ2-2; size: few; DNA: TGCGCCAGCAGCCAAGAGGTAGCCGGGGAGCTGTTTTTT; CDR3: CASSQEVAGELFF
D: TRBD2; V: TRBV28; J: TRBJ2-1; size: NA; DNA: TGTGCCAGCAGCAAGGGTGGGACTAGCTCCTACAATGAGCAGTTCTTC; CDR3: CASSKGGTSSYNEQFF
D: NA; V: TRBV7-9; J: TRBJ1-6; size: NA; DNA: TGTGCCAGCAGCTTGTCCCGGGATAATTCACCCCTCCACTTT; CDR3: CASSLSRDNSPLHF
D: TRBD1; V: TRBV14; J: TRBJ1-2; size: NA; DNA: TGTGCCAGCAGCCAGTCAACAGGGGGCGTCTATGGCTACACCTTC; CDR3: CASSQSTGGVYGYTF
D: NA; V: TRBV5-1; J: TRBJ2-7; size: NA; DNA: TGCGCCAGCAGCTTGGAAACGGTTTCCTACGAGCAGTACTTC; CDR3: CASSLETVSYEQYF
D: NA; V: TRBV7-3; J: TRBJ2-6; size: NA; DNA: TGTGCCAGCAGCTTCACAGGTGTTGGGGCCAACGTCCTGACTTTC; CDR3: CASSFTGVGANVLTF
D: TRBD1; V: TRBV18; J: TRBJ2-6; size: NA; DNA: TGTGCCAGCTCCCTCCGGGACAGCGGAGGGGCCAACGTCCTGACTTTC; CDR3: CASSLRDSGGANVLTF
D: TRBD1; V: TRBV5-6; J: TRBJ1-5; size: NA; DNA: TGTGCCAGCAGCCGAGGGGGCCGTAGCAATCAGCCCCAGCATTTT; CDR3: CASSRGGRSNQPQHF
D: NA; V: TRBV6-5; J: TRBJ1-1; size: NA; DNA: TGTGCCAGCAGTTCCTTATCGCGACTTTACACTGAAGCTTTCTTT; CDR3: CASSSLSRLYTEAFF
D: NA; V: TRBV5-5; J: TRBJ1-1; size: NA; DNA: TGTGCCAGCAGCTTGTTGTTGTTCGCTGAAGCTTTCTTT; CDR3: CASSLLLFAEAFF
D: NA; V: TRBV27; J: TRBJ1-5; size: NA; DNA: TGTGCCAGCAGTTTATTCTCGGGGGGATATCAGCCCCAGCATTTT; CDR3: CASSLFSGGYQPQHF
D: NA; V: TRBV6-5; J: TRBJ1-4; size: NA; DNA: TGTGCCAGCAGGGCAGGGCCGAGTGAAAAACTGTTTTTT; CDR3: CASRAGPSEKLFF
D: NA; V: TRBV7-2; J: TRBJ1-5; size: NA; DNA: TGTGCCAGCAGCTTGGCTCGGGATCGCCAGCCCCAGCATTTT; CDR3: CASSLARDRQPQHF
D: TRBD2; V: TRBV7-2; J: TRBJ2-5; size: NA; DNA: TGTGCCAGCAGCACCCTGGGACTAGCGGGAGAGACCCAGTACTTC; CDR3: CASSTLGLAGETQYF
D: NA; V: TRBV19; J: TRBJ2-1; size: NA; DNA: TGTGCCAGCGCAACAGGCGGCTCCTACAATGAGCAGTTCTTC; CDR3: CASATGGSYNEQFF
D: NA; V: TRBV5-5; J: TRBJ1-1; size: once; DNA: TGTGCCAGCAGCGCCCCCCCAAGGGAGACTGAAGCTTTCTTT; CDR3: CASSAPPRETEAFF
D: NA; V: TRBV4-2; J: TRBJ1-5; size: NA; DNA: TGTGCCAGCAGCCAACAACAGAACAGCAATCAGCCCCAGCATTTT; CDR3: CASSQQQNSNQPQHF
D: TRBD2; V: TRBV28; J: TRBJ2-5; size: NA; DNA: TGTGCCAGTCAGGGGGGGACTAGCGTCCAAGAGACCCAGTACTTC; CDR3: CASQGGTSVQETQYF
D: TRBD2; V: TRBV28; J: TRBJ2-1; size: NA; DNA: TGTGCCAGCAGCGATATGACTAGCGGCTATTTCAATGAGCAGTTCTTC; CDR3: CASSDMTSGYFNEQFF
D: NA; V: TRBV20-1; J: TRBJ2-5; size: NA; DNA: TGCAGTGCTAGTCAGGAGACCCAGTACTTC; CDR3: CSASQETQYF
D: NA; V: TRBV11-3; J: TRBJ2-1; size: NA; DNA: TGTGCCAGCAGCTTAACCGGGAATGAGCAGTTCTTC; CDR3: CASSLTGNEQFF
D: NA; V: TRBV20-1; J: TRBJ2-5; size: once; DNA: TGCAGTGTCAGAACCCAAGAGACCCAGTACTTC; CDR3: CSVRTQETQYF
D: TRBD1; V: TRBV7-2; J: TRBJ2-3; size: NA; DNA: TGTGCCAGCAGCCAAGGGACAGGGGGCACAGATACGCAGTATTTT; CDR3: CASSQGTGGTDTQYF